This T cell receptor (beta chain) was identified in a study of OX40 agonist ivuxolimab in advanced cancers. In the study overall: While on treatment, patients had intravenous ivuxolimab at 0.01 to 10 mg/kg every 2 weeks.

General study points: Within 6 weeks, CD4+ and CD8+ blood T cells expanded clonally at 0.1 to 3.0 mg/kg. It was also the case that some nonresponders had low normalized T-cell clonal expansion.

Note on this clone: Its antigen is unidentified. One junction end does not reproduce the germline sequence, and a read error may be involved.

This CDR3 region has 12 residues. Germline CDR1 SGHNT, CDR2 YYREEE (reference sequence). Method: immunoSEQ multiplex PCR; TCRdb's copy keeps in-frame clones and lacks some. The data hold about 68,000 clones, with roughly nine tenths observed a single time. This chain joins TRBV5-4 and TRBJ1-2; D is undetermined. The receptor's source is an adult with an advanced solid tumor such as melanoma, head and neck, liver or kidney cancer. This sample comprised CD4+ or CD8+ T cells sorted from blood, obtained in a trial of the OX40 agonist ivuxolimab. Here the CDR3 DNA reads TGTGCCAGCAGCCTCACAGTCGGTAGTAGATCCTTC. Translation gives CASSLTVGSRSF. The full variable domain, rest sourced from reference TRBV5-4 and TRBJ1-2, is ETGVTQSPTHLIKTRGQQVTLRCSSQSGHNTVSWYQQALGQGPQFIFQYYREEENGRGNFPPRFSGLQFPNYSSELNVNALELDDSALYLCASSLTVGSRSFGSGTRLTVV.